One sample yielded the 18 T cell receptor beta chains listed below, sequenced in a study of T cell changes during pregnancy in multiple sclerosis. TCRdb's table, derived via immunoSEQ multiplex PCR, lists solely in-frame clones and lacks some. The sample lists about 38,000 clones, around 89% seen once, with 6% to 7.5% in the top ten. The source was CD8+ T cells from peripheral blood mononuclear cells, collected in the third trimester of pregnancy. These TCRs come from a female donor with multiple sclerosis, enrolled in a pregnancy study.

The CDR3 sequence is CASSPRAGEGQPQHF. Written as DNA, the CDR3 is TGTGCCAGCAGCCCCCGGGCAGGGGAGGGACAGCCCCAGCATTTT. This chain uses TRBV9 with TRBJ1-5, with a tentative D call TRBD1 (6 bases). Germline assignment: CDR1 SGDLS and CDR2 YYNGEE. CDR3 length: 15 amino acids. V dropped 4 bases and J dropped 7 bases, with 18 bases sitting between them. Filled out from reference TRBV9 and TRBJ1-5, the complete variable domain reads DSGVTQTPKHLITATGQRVTLRCSPRSGDLSVYWYQQSLDQGLQFLIQYYNGEERAKGNILERFSAQQFPDLHSELNLSSLELGDSALYFCASSPRAGEGQPQHFGDGTRLSIL.

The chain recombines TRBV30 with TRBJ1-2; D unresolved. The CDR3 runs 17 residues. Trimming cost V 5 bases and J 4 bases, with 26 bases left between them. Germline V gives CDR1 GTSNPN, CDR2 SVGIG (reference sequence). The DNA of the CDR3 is TGTGCCTGGGAGGGTGTATCTGCCGTAGGAGGATCCTATGGCTACACCTTC. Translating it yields CAWEGVSAVGGSYGYTF.

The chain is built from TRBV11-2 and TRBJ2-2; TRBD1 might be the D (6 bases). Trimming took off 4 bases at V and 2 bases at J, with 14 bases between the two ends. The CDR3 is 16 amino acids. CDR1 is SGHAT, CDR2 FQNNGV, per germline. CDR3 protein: CASSSPTGLNTGELFF. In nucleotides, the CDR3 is TGTGCCAGCAGCTCTCCGACAGGACTCAACACCGGGGAGCTGTTTTTT.

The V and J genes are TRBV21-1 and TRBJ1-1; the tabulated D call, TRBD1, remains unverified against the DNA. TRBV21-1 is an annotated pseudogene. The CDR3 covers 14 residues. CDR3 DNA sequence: TGTGCCAGCAGCAATACAGGGGTGGGCACTGAAGCTTTCTTT. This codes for CASSNTGVGTEAFF.

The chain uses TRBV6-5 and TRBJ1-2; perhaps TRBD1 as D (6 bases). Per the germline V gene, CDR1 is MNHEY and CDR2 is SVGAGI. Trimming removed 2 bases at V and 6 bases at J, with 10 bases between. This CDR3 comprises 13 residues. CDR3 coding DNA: TGTGCCAGCAGTTACGAGTACAGGGATGGCTACACCTTC. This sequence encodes CASSYEYRDGYTF.

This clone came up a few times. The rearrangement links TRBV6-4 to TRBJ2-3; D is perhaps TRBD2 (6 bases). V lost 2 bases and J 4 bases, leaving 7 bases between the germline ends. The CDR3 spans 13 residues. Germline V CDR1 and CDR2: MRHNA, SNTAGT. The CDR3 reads CASSDGEADTQYF. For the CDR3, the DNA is TGTGCCAGCAGTGACGGGGAGGCAGATACGCAGTATTTT.

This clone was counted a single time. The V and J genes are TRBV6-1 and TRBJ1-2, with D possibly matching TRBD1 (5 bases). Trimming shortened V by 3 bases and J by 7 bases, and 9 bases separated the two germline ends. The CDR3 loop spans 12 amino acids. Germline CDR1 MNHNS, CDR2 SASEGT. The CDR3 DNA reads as TGTGCCAGCAGTGATCGGAGGGGTGGCTACACCTTC. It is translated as CASSDRRGGYTF.

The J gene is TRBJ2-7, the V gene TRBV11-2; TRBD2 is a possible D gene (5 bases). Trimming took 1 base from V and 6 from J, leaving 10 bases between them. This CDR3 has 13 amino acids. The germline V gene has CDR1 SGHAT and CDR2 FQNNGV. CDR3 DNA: TGTGCCAGCAGCTTAGTGTCGGGGTCCGAGCAGTACTTC. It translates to CASSLVSGSEQYF.

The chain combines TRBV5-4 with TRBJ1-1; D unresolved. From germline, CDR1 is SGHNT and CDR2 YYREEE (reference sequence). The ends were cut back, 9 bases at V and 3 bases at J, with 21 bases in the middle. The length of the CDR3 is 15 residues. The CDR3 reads CATLRNADRDTEAFF. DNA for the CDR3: TGTGCCACCCTCCGGAACGCGGATCGGGACACTGAAGCTTTCTTT.

In DNA, the CDR3 is TGCGCCAGCAGTGCTATGGACAGGTGGAATGAGCAGTTCTTC. This encodes CASSAMDRWNEQFF. The V and J genes are TRBV10-2 and TRBJ2-1; 7 positions match TRBD1. V lost 4 bases to trimming and J lost 7 bases; unmatched junction nucleotides: 7. CDR1 WSHSY and CDR2 SAAADI come from the germline V gene. The CDR3 covers 14 residues.

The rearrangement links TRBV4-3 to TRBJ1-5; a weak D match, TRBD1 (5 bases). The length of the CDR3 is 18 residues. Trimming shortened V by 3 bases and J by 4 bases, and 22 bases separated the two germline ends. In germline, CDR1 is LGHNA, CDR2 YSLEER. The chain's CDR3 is CASSQRRRQGVQNQPQHF. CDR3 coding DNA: TGCGCCAGCAGCCAGAGAAGGCGCCAAGGGGTTCAAAATCAGCCCCAGCATTTT.

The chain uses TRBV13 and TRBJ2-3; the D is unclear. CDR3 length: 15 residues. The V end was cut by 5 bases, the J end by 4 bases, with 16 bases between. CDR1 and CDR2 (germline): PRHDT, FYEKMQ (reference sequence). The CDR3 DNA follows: TGTGCCAGCAGCCCGCGGCTAGAGTGGTCAGATACGCAGTATTTT. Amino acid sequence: CASSPRLEWSDTQYF.

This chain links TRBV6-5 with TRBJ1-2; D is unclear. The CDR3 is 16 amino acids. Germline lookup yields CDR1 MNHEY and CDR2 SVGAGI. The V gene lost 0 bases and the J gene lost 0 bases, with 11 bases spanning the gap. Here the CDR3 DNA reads TGTGCCAGCAGTTACTCGGCGGCAGTCACTAACTATGGCTACACCTTC. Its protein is CASSYSAAVTNYGYTF.

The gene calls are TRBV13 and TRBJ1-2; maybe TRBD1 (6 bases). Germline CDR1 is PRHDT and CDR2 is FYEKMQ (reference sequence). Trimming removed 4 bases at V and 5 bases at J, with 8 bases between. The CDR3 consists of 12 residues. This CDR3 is CASSSGTYGYTF. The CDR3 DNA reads TGTGCCAGCAGCTCGGGGACATATGGCTACACCTTC.

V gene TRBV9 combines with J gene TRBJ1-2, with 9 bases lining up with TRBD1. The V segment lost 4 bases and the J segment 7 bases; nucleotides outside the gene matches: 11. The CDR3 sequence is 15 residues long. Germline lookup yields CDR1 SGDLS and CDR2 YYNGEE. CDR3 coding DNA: TGTGCCAGCAGCAACCTTGGGGACAGGGTCGGTGGCTACACCTTC. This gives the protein CASSNLGDRVGGYTF.

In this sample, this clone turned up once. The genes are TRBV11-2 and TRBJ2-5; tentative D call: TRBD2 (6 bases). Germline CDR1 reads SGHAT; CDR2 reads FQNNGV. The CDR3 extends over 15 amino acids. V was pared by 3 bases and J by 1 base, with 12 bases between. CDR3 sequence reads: CASSFGAGLQETQYF. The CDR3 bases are TGTGCCAGCAGCTTTGGGGCGGGGCTCCAAGAGACCCAGTACTTC.

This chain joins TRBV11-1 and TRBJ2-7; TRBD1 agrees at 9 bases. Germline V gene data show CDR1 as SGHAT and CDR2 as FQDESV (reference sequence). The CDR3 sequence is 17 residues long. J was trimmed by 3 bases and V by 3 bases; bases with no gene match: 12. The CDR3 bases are TGTGCCAGCAGCTTCTTGGGGGTCGGGACAGGGCGCTACGAGCAGTACTTC. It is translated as CASSFLGVGTGRYEQYF.

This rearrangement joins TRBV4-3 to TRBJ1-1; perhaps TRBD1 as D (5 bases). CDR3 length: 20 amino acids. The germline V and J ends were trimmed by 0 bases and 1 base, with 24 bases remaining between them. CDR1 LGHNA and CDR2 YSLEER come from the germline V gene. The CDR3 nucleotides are TGCGCCAGCAGCCAAGACCCAGGGTTTCCCATTGGTTTTGGGAACACTGAAGCTTTCTTT. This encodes CASSQDPGFPIGFGNTEAFF.